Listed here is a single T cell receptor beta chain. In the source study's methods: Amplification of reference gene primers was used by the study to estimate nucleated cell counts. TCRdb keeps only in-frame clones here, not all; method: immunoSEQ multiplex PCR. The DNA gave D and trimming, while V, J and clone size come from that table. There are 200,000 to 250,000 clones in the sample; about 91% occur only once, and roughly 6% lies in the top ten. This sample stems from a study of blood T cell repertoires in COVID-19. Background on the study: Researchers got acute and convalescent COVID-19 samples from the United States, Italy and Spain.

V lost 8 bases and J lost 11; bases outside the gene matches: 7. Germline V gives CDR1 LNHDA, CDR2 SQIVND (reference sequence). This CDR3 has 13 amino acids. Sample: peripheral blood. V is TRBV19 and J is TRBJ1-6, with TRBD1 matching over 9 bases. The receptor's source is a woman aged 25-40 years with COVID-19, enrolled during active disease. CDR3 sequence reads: CASAQGAETPLHF. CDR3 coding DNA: TGTGCCAGTGCACAGGGGGCTGAAACACCCCTCCACTTT.